This T cell receptor (beta chain) was recovered during a study of blood T cell repertoires in COVID-19 (dated by TCRdb to 2020 to 2021). Some background on the complete study: Samples from collaborators originated in the United States, Italy and Spain and spanned both the acute and convalescent phases of COVID-19. The sample metadata nearly always contained a de-identified subject ID, COVID-19 status, age in years and sex. The material from the prospective study consisted of cDNA or gDNA derived from T cells, B-cell-depleted T cells, or PBMCs. The samples were drawn from the first 160 participants of the ongoing ImmuneRACE study and from under 1,500 subjects provided by 6 global collaborators. The dataset comprised deeply sampled blood TCRbeta repertoires from subjects exposed to, actively infected with, or recovered from COVID-19. Where available, HLA class I and class II types were taken from metadata supplied by the sample provider and were not determined by assay-based typing. A freely available public database, intended as a resource for researchers studying the immune response to SARS-CoV-2, is where the repertoires were released. Findings and caveats that apply to the study as a whole: Clinical and demographic metadata were provided uncurated, with the amount varying by source and participant.

TCRbeta CDR3 regions were amplified from genomic DNA by means of the immunoSEQ Assay, a bias-controlled multiplex PCR. Turning to the authors' computational methods: Nucleated cell counts per sample were estimated from amplification of reference gene primers within the assay. To quantify the absolute abundance of each unique TCRbeta CDR3 rearrangement, sequence reads were collapsed and filtered. Productive Simpson clonality was computed per sample as the square root of Simpson's diversity index over productive rearrangements. TCRdb stores this immuneACCESS table with in-frame sequences only. Part of the clones is absent; in the studies checked, under half of the shortfall reflects unresolved V genes, and no reason is known for the rest. V and J calls and clone size are copied from that table; D and trimming were computed from the DNA. The table for this sample lists 140,000 to 150,000 clones; 70% to 90% of them were counted only once. The ten largest make up more than 1% of the sample.

Participants in the prospective study were aged roughly 18 to 89 years, lived in more than 20 United States geographic areas, and enrolled through a virtual design. Cohort assignment in the prospective study relied on participant-reported clinical history from a screening survey and a study questionnaire. In the prospective study, whole blood, serum and a nasopharyngeal or oropharyngeal swab were collected from each participant by mobile phlebotomists. Additional blood draws and questionnaires over a 2-month period could optionally be provided by prospective study participants. Blood samples from the prospective study were shipped frozen or at room temperature prior to DNA extraction. Spanning cysteine to phenylalanine, the CDR3 consists of 15 amino acids. Only the CDR3 DNA stays, 45 bases, in frame from base 1. V is reduced by 3 bases and J by 0 bases, leaving a spacing of 9 bases between them. The germline V gene gives CDR1 as KGHSY and CDR2 as FQNENV.

As concerns this clone: This receptor's antigen is unknown. No base-level quality is on record; no much larger clone is a single base apart.

The V and J genes are TRBV16 and TRBJ1-5, and possibly TRBD1, on 5 matching bases. Sequencing input: PBMCs or T cells enriched from blood (not recorded which). The TCR was taken from a woman in her thirties with acute COVID-19. CDR3 region: CASSQYRPSNQPQHF. Here is the DNA: TGTGCCAGCAGCCAGTACAGGCCTAGCAATCAGCCCCAGCATTTT. Extended through the reference TRBV16 and TRBJ1-5 proteins, this CDR3 yields the full variable domain: GEEVAQTPKHLVRGEGQKAKLYCAPIKGHSYVFWYQQVLKNEFKFLISFQNENVFDETGMPKERFSAKCLPNSPCSLEIQATKLEDSAVYFCASSQYRPSNQPQHFGDGTRLSIL.